This note documents a single TCR beta chain sequence. This specimen comes from a study of blood T cell repertoires in COVID-19. Study at large: Sites in the United States, Italy and Spain provided acute and convalescent COVID-19 samples.

The CDR3 length is 13 residues. Germline V gene data show CDR1 as SGDLS and CDR2 as YYNGEE. V lost 0 bases and J lost 4, with 7 bases in between. Clones were read by immunoSEQ multiplex PCR, and TCRdb kept only the in-frame ones, dropping some. The sample shows fewer than 120,000 clones, approximately 79% of them seen only once. The chain is built from TRBV9 and TRBJ2-5; tentatively, D is TRBD2 (5 bases). This sequence originates from a woman older than 75 with active or convalescent COVID-19. Sequencing was carried out using peripheral blood. This CDR3 reads CASSVGSAETQYF. The CDR3 nucleotides are TGTGCCAGCAGCGTAGGTAGCGCAGAGACCCAGTACTTC.